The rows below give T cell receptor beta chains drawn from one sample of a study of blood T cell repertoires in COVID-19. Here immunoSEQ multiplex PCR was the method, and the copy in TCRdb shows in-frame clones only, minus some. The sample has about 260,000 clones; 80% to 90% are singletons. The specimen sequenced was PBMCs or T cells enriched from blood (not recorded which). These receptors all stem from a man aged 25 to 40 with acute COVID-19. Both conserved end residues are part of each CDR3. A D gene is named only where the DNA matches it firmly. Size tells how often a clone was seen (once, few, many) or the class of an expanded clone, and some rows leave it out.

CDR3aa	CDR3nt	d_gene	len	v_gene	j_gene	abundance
CASSVELITDTQYF	TGTGCCAGCAGCGTAGAACTTATTACAGATACGCAGTATTTT	-	14	TRBV9	TRBJ2-3	-
CASKRQGPLLDYGYTF	TGTGCCAGCAAGCGACAGGGGCCCCTTTTGGACTATGGCTACACCTTC	TRBD1	16	TRBV28	TRBJ1-2	once
CASTSTGTRSPLHF	TGTGCCAGCACCTCGACAGGGACGAGGTCACCCCTCCACTTT	TRBD1	14	TRBV14	TRBJ1-6	-
CASSLDGRVADTQYF	TGTGCCAGCAGCTTAGACGGCCGGGTGGCAGATACGCAGTATTTT	-	15	TRBV7-9	TRBJ2-3	-
CASSQGHPGDYGYTF	TGTGCCAGCAGTCAGGGACACCCCGGGGACTATGGCTACACCTTC	-	15	TRBV5-4	TRBJ1-2	-
CASAGVRNTGELFF	TGTGCCAGCGCGGGGGTCAGGAACACCGGGGAGCTGTTTTTT	TRBD2	14	TRBV6-5	TRBJ2-2	many
CASSSDRGETQYF	TGTGCCAGCTCGTCGGACAGGGGAGAGACCCAGTACTTC	TRBD1	13	TRBV18	TRBJ2-5	-
CASSHHRDQPQHF	TGTGCCAGCAGCCACCACAGGGATCAGCCCCAGCATTTT	-	13	TRBV13	TRBJ1-5	-
CASSELAGNTGELFF	TGTGCCAGCAGTGAACTAGCGGGGAACACCGGGGAGCTGTTTTTT	TRBD2	15	TRBV6-1	TRBJ2-2	-
CASSLVDRDSNEQFF	TGTGCCAGCAGCTTGGTAGACAGGGACAGCAATGAGCAGTTCTTC	TRBD1	15	TRBV5-4	TRBJ2-1	-